The rows below give T cell receptor beta chains drawn from one sample of a study of blood T cell repertoires in COVID-19. Libraries were prepared by immunoSEQ multiplex PCR; TCRdb keeps only in-frame clonotypes and omits some of them. The sample lists approximately 92,000 clones, about 86% occurring once. The sample comprised peripheral blood. These receptors all stem from a man aged 55 to 70 with acute or convalescent COVID-19. Each CDR3 is given without its conserved first and last residue. Clone size appears in some rows only: once, few, many, or a class for an expanded clone.

CDR3 protein: ASSPLGGPNQPQH
V gene: TRBV27
CDR3 length: 13
clone size: once
J gene: TRBJ1-5

CDR3 protein: AISDRPGDGNTIY
V gene: TRBV10-3
CDR3 length: 13
clone size: .
J gene: TRBJ1-3

CDR3 protein: ASSRGTVNTEAF
V gene: TRBV4-1
CDR3 length: 12
clone size: .
J gene: TRBJ1-1

CDR3 protein: ASRTSGDTQY
V gene: TRBV19
CDR3 length: 10
clone size: .
J gene: TRBJ2-3

CDR3 protein: ASSGAGTLHNEQF
V gene: TRBV7-2
CDR3 length: 13
clone size: once
J gene: TRBJ2-1

CDR3 protein: ASSLGTGGAEAF
V gene: TRBV11-2
CDR3 length: 12
clone size: .
J gene: TRBJ1-1

CDR3 protein: ASSSRLESTDTQY
V gene: TRBV7-9
CDR3 length: 13
clone size: .
J gene: TRBJ2-3

CDR3 protein: ASSPLSSSNEKLF
V gene: TRBV27
CDR3 length: 13
clone size: .
J gene: TRBJ1-4

CDR3 protein: ASGAGQGPGNEQF
V gene: TRBV5-1
CDR3 length: 13
clone size: .
J gene: TRBJ2-1

CDR3 protein: ASSNLTGAGANVLT
V gene: TRBV5-6
CDR3 length: 14
clone size: .
J gene: TRBJ2-6

CDR3 protein: ATSGGGQGWDEQF
V gene: TRBV24-1
CDR3 length: 13
clone size: few
J gene: TRBJ2-1

CDR3 protein: ATSDPGQVQQY
V gene: TRBV24-1
CDR3 length: 11
clone size: .
J gene: TRBJ2-7

CDR3 protein: ASSERGKFYQPQH
V gene: TRBV2
CDR3 length: 13
clone size: .
J gene: TRBJ1-5

CDR3 protein: ASSPGRGSGYGYT
V gene: TRBV4-1
CDR3 length: 13
clone size: .
J gene: TRBJ1-2

CDR3 protein: ASSDLAGPYNEQF
V gene: TRBV6-1
CDR3 length: 13
clone size: .
J gene: TRBJ2-1

CDR3 protein: ASSPTGGKYGYT
V gene: TRBV7-2
CDR3 length: 12
clone size: few
J gene: TRBJ1-2

CDR3 protein: ASSPSMATGGNSPLH
V gene: TRBV18
CDR3 length: 15
clone size: .
J gene: TRBJ1-6

CDR3 protein: ASSSGTSGYNEQF
V gene: TRBV11-3
CDR3 length: 13
clone size: .
J gene: TRBJ2-1

CDR3 protein: ASSLGVNEQF
V gene: TRBV7-9
CDR3 length: 10
clone size: .
J gene: TRBJ2-1

CDR3 protein: ASSLARWGGGTDTQY
V gene: TRBV7-8
CDR3 length: 15
clone size: .
J gene: TRBJ2-3

CDR3 protein: AISRTSGGTNEQF
V gene: TRBV10-3
CDR3 length: 13
clone size: .
J gene: TRBJ2-1

CDR3 protein: ASSGTDSSYEQY
V gene: TRBV6-5
CDR3 length: 12
clone size: .
J gene: TRBJ2-7

CDR3 protein: ASSLAGTGGRGTEAF
V gene: TRBV18
CDR3 length: 15
clone size: .
J gene: TRBJ1-1

CDR3 protein: ASSLGPGTNYGYT
V gene: TRBV11-3
CDR3 length: 13
clone size: .
J gene: TRBJ1-2

CDR3 protein: ASSLESYEQF
V gene: TRBV5-4
CDR3 length: 10
clone size: .
J gene: TRBJ2-1

CDR3 protein: ASSPYQVNTEAF
V gene: TRBV28
CDR3 length: 12
clone size: .
J gene: TRBJ1-1

CDR3 protein: ASSPSMPGAGNTIY
V gene: TRBV18
CDR3 length: 14
clone size: .
J gene: TRBJ1-3

CDR3 protein: ASSQGTTSYEQY
V gene: TRBV3-1/TRBV3-2
CDR3 length: 12
clone size: .
J gene: TRBJ2-7

CDR3 protein: ASSPGGSASEAF
V gene: TRBV18
CDR3 length: 12
clone size: .
J gene: TRBJ1-1

CDR3 protein: ASSLNPRGTLYEQY
V gene: TRBV7-8
CDR3 length: 14
clone size: .
J gene: TRBJ2-7

CDR3 protein: ASSQDRDNNYGYT
V gene: TRBV3-1/TRBV3-2
CDR3 length: 13
clone size: .
J gene: TRBJ1-2

CDR3 protein: ATRGEGRDLNIQY
V gene: TRBV2
CDR3 length: 13
clone size: .
J gene: TRBJ2-4

CDR3 protein: ASSLAGQGVSPLH
V gene: TRBV5-8
CDR3 length: 13
clone size: medium-sized
J gene: TRBJ1-6

CDR3 protein: ASSKGTSGRRTSGELF
V gene: TRBV21-1
CDR3 length: 16
clone size: once
J gene: TRBJ2-2

CDR3 protein: ASRAPEDYGYT
V gene: TRBV6-5
CDR3 length: 11
clone size: .
J gene: TRBJ1-2